The clone carrying this T cell receptor beta chain occurred many times. Its antigen is as yet unknown. The record originates from a study of Graves' ophthalmopathy and Graves' hyperthyroidism. Study background: Samples of peripheral blood were obtained at initial diagnosis, prior to treatment of any kind.

V shed 10 bases and J shed 4 bases, with 11 bases lying between them. Germline V gene data show CDR1 as MNHEY and CDR2 as SMNVEV (reference sequence). The CDR3 is made up of 13 amino acids. Whole-study findings and limits: In blood, most expanded thyroid clonotypes above 0.001 frequency were also detected.

RNA served as the template for amplifying TCR beta CDR3 regions. Second-round multiplex PCR came after first-round RT-PCR with HTBI primers. TCRdb recomputed calls from the multiplex PCR reads with MiXCR, one row per CDR3 protein. The profile covers roughly 500,000 distinct CDR3 sequences, with approximately 15% appearing a single time and more than 8.5% taken by the ten largest. The diagnostic workup employed clinical symptoms, serum thyroxine, TRAb, thyroid ultrasound and orbital computed tomography. The PBMCs had their origin in about 9.7 ml of fresh peripheral blood. The receptor was isolated from a woman in her twenties or thirties with Graves' ophthalmopathy. The gene calls are TRBV27 and TRBJ2-6; D remains ambiguous. Specimen: blood. CDR3 nucleotide sequence: TGTGCCACAAGGGATTCGGGGGCCAACGTCCTGACTTTC. Translation gives CATRDSGANVLTF. Based on the CDR3 plus reference TRBV27 and TRBJ2-6, the full variable domain is EAQVTQNPRYLITVTGKKLTVTCSQNMNHEYMSWYRQDPGLGLRQIYYSMNVEVTDKGDVPEGYKVSRKEKRNFPLILESPSPNQTSLYFCATRDSGANVLTFGAGSRLTVL.